The rows below give T cell receptor beta chains drawn from one sample of a study of CD8 T cells in ankylosing spondylitis. TCRdb analysed the 5' RACE reads with MiXCR anew, one entry per CDR3 protein. The profile shows tens of thousands of distinct CDR3 sequences, around 26% of them singletons. The sequenced sample consisted of blood, either unsorted or a sorted T cell fraction (not recorded which). The receptors derive from a male donor with ankylosing spondylitis or in good health (not recorded which). Both conserved end residues are part of each CDR3. Each record gives: clone size, D gene, J gene, V gene, CDR3 DNA, CDR3 protein. A D gene is named only where the DNA matches it firmly. The size field is filled for only some rows; it gives once, few, many or a size class.

abundance: NA; d_gene: TRBD1; j_gene: TRBJ1-1; v_gene: TRBV20-1; CDR3nt: TGCAGTGCTAATGACAGGGGGAACACTGAAGCTTTCTTT; CDR3aa: CSANDRGNTEAFF
abundance: few; d_gene: TRBD1; j_gene: TRBJ1-5; v_gene: TRBV18; CDR3nt: TGTGCCAGCTCACCCGGAGAAGGACAGGAACTGAATCAGCCCCAGCATTTT; CDR3aa: CASSPGEGQELNQPQHF
abundance: few; d_gene: NA; j_gene: TRBJ2-2; v_gene: TRBV6-1; CDR3nt: TGTGCCAGCAACGAACCAGGGGAGGCCGGGGAGCTGTTTTTT; CDR3aa: CASNEPGEAGELFF
abundance: few; d_gene: NA; j_gene: TRBJ2-7; v_gene: TRBV7-8; CDR3nt: TGTGCCAGCAGCGCCATTACCCGTTGGGGCGAGCAGTACTTC; CDR3aa: CASSAITRWGEQYF
abundance: NA; d_gene: NA; j_gene: TRBJ2-5; v_gene: TRBV12-3/TRBV12-4; CDR3nt: TGTGCCAGCAGCTTGGCTCAAGGGGTACAAGAGACCCAGTACTTC; CDR3aa: CASSLAQGVQETQYF
abundance: NA; d_gene: NA; j_gene: TRBJ2-2; v_gene: TRBV6-5; CDR3nt: TGTGCCAGCAGTTACCCCGCATTTCCCCGGGAGCTGTTTTTT; CDR3aa: CASSYPAFPRELFF
abundance: NA; d_gene: TRBD1; j_gene: TRBJ1-2; v_gene: TRBV16; CDR3nt: TGTGCCAGCAGCCCCCGGACAGGGGGCGGAGGCTACACCTTC; CDR3aa: CASSPRTGGGGYTF
abundance: NA; d_gene: NA; j_gene: TRBJ1-5; v_gene: TRBV10-3; CDR3nt: TGTGCCATCAGAGAGGGTGGCAATCAGCCCCAGCATTTT; CDR3aa: CAIREGGNQPQHF
abundance: few; d_gene: TRBD2; j_gene: TRBJ2-1; v_gene: TRBV13; CDR3nt: TGTGCCAGCAGTCGGACTAGCGGGCCTTACAATGAGCAGTTCTTC; CDR3aa: CASSRTSGPYNEQFF
abundance: many; d_gene: TRBD1; j_gene: TRBJ1-5; v_gene: TRBV5-5; CDR3nt: TGTGCCAGCAGTCAGGAGGCACAGGGGTACCAGCCCCAGCATTTT; CDR3aa: CASSQEAQGYQPQHF
abundance: NA; d_gene: TRBD1; j_gene: TRBJ2-2; v_gene: TRBV5-1; CDR3nt: TGCGCCAGCAGCTGGGGACAGGGAGCGACCGGGGAGCTGTTTTTT; CDR3aa: CASSWGQGATGELFF
abundance: few; d_gene: NA; j_gene: TRBJ2-1; v_gene: TRBV7-8; CDR3nt: TGTGCCAGCAGCTTACCCCAATACAATGAGCAGTTCTTC; CDR3aa: CASSLPQYNEQFF
abundance: NA; d_gene: TRBD1; j_gene: TRBJ2-1; v_gene: TRBV5-1; CDR3nt: TGCGCCAGCAGCATAGGGACAGGGGTCGATAATGAGCAGTTCTTC; CDR3aa: CASSIGTGVDNEQFF
abundance: NA; d_gene: NA; j_gene: TRBJ1-1; v_gene: TRBV12-3/TRBV12-4; CDR3nt: TGTGCCAGCAGCAACGCAGGGGATTTAGCTTTCTTT; CDR3aa: CASSNAGDLAFF
abundance: NA; d_gene: TRBD1; j_gene: TRBJ2-3; v_gene: TRBV15; CDR3nt: TGTGCCACCAGAGGGGGCGCGGGCACAGATACGCAGTATTTT; CDR3aa: CATRGGAGTDTQYF
abundance: NA; d_gene: TRBD1; j_gene: TRBJ2-3; v_gene: TRBV11-2; CDR3nt: TGTGCCAGCAGCGGGACAGGGATGAGCACAGATACGCAGTATTTT; CDR3aa: CASSGTGMSTDTQYF
abundance: once; d_gene: NA; j_gene: TRBJ2-2; v_gene: TRBV15; CDR3nt: TGTGCCACCAGCAGAGTAAAGGGGATCAACACCGGGGAGCTGTTTTTT; CDR3aa: CATSRVKGINTGELFF
abundance: few; d_gene: NA; j_gene: TRBJ2-1; v_gene: TRBV7-3; CDR3nt: TGTGCCAGCAGCTTTGGGGGGTGGGCCTCCTACAATGAGCAGTTCTTC; CDR3aa: CASSFGGWASYNEQFF
abundance: NA; d_gene: TRBD1; j_gene: TRBJ2-1; v_gene: TRBV7-9; CDR3nt: TGTGCCAGCAGCATTCGACAGGGAGCGTTTTTCAATGAGCAGTTCTTC; CDR3aa: CASSIRQGAFFNEQFF
abundance: many; d_gene: TRBD2; j_gene: TRBJ2-1; v_gene: TRBV7-9; CDR3nt: TGTGCCAGCAGCATTAGCGGGGGGGGGAACAATGAGCAGTTCTTC; CDR3aa: CASSISGGGNNEQFF
abundance: many; d_gene: TRBD1; j_gene: TRBJ1-1; v_gene: TRBV5-1; CDR3nt: TGCGCCAGCAGCCTCACAGGGGGCACTGAAGCTTTCTTT; CDR3aa: CASSLTGGTEAFF
abundance: NA; d_gene: NA; j_gene: TRBJ2-1; v_gene: TRBV27; CDR3nt: TGTGCCAGCAGTTTAAGGTTCGGGTACAATGAGCAGTTCTTC; CDR3aa: CASSLRFGYNEQFF
abundance: NA; d_gene: NA; j_gene: TRBJ1-1; v_gene: TRBV24-1; CDR3nt: TGTGCCACCCGGAGGGAAGCTTTCTTT; CDR3aa: CATRREAFF
abundance: few; d_gene: NA; j_gene: TRBJ2-5; v_gene: TRBV7-3; CDR3nt: TGTGCCAGCAGCTTAAGTGGGGGTTTCCAAGAGACCCAGTACTTC; CDR3aa: CASSLSGGFQETQYF
abundance: few; d_gene: NA; j_gene: TRBJ2-1; v_gene: TRBV10-3; CDR3nt: TGTGCCACCTACACTCGAGTATACAATGAGCAGTTCTTC; CDR3aa: CATYTRVYNEQFF
abundance: NA; d_gene: TRBD2; j_gene: TRBJ2-1; v_gene: TRBV5-1; CDR3nt: TGCGCCAGCAGCTTGGCCGTAGCGGGAGGCGTTGGGGGGCAGTTCTTC; CDR3aa: CASSLAVAGGVGGQFF
abundance: NA; d_gene: NA; j_gene: TRBJ2-3; v_gene: TRBV5-1; CDR3nt: TGCGCCAGCAGCTTGGGCTCAGACACAGATACGCAGTATTTT; CDR3aa: CASSLGSDTDTQYF
abundance: few; d_gene: NA; j_gene: TRBJ1-1; v_gene: TRBV18; CDR3nt: TGTGCCAGCTCACGCAATGGGGTGGCTGAAGCTTTCTTT; CDR3aa: CASSRNGVAEAFF
abundance: NA; d_gene: NA; j_gene: TRBJ2-2; v_gene: TRBV20-1; CDR3nt: TGCAGTGCTAGGACGCGGGGGCTAGAAAACACCGGGGAGCTGTTTTTT; CDR3aa: CSARTRGLENTGELFF
abundance: few; d_gene: TRBD1; j_gene: TRBJ1-1; v_gene: TRBV4-1; CDR3nt: TGCGCCAGCAGCCAAGACCTTTCTTCCGGGACAGGGAGGGGTGACACTGAAGCTTTCTTT; CDR3aa: CASSQDLSSGTGRGDTEAFF
abundance: NA; d_gene: NA; j_gene: TRBJ1-2; v_gene: TRBV20-1; CDR3nt: TGCAGTGCTCCTAAGGTGGGGTGGGACTATGGCTACACCTTC; CDR3aa: CSAPKVGWDYGYTF
abundance: NA; d_gene: NA; j_gene: TRBJ2-2; v_gene: TRBV2; CDR3nt: TGTGCCAGCCGGACGGCTTTTAACACCGGGGAGCTGTTTTTT; CDR3aa: CASRTAFNTGELFF
abundance: NA; d_gene: NA; j_gene: TRBJ1-2; v_gene: TRBV4-1; CDR3nt: TGCGCCAGCAGCCAAGCTAGCTTCCCGGTGAAAGGCTATGGCTACACCTTC; CDR3aa: CASSQASFPVKGYGYTF
abundance: few; d_gene: NA; j_gene: TRBJ1-6; v_gene: TRBV12-3/TRBV12-4; CDR3nt: TGTGCCAGCAGTTCCGGACAAGGGGGATATTCACCCCTCCACTTT; CDR3aa: CASSSGQGGYSPLHF
abundance: NA; d_gene: NA; j_gene: TRBJ1-3; v_gene: TRBV30; CDR3nt: TGTGCCTCCGAGGGCACAGCTGGAAACACCATATATTTT; CDR3aa: CASEGTAGNTIYF
abundance: NA; d_gene: NA; j_gene: TRBJ2-1; v_gene: TRBV20-1; CDR3nt: TGCAGTGCTGCCTTCGTAGCAGAGCAGTTCTTC; CDR3aa: CSAAFVAEQFF
abundance: NA; d_gene: TRBD2; j_gene: TRBJ2-3; v_gene: TRBV7-9; CDR3nt: TGTGCCAGCAGCTTACTGGCGGGAGAAGATACGCAGTATTTT; CDR3aa: CASSLLAGEDTQYF
abundance: few; d_gene: NA; j_gene: TRBJ2-1; v_gene: TRBV29-1; CDR3nt: TGCAGCGTGACGGACAGCCCCAACAATGAGCAGTTCTTC; CDR3aa: CSVTDSPNNEQFF
abundance: NA; d_gene: TRBD1; j_gene: TRBJ1-1; v_gene: TRBV5-1; CDR3nt: TGCGCCAGCAGCTTGGGTCAGGGACAGGCCCGCATGAACACTGAAGCTTTCTTT; CDR3aa: CASSLGQGQARMNTEAFF
abundance: few; d_gene: TRBD1; j_gene: TRBJ1-2; v_gene: TRBV5-1; CDR3nt: TGCGCCAGCAGCTTGGGGGGCCAACAGGGGGCTGGCTACACCTTC; CDR3aa: CASSLGGQQGAGYTF
abundance: few; d_gene: NA; j_gene: TRBJ1-5; v_gene: TRBV27; CDR3nt: TGTGCCAGCAGTTTAAGCAGCTATAGCAATCAGCCCCAGCATTTT; CDR3aa: CASSLSSYSNQPQHF
abundance: NA; d_gene: NA; j_gene: TRBJ2-1; v_gene: TRBV7-2; CDR3nt: TGTGCCAGCAGTCCCGAGGCGGGCGCCATCAATGAGCAGTTCTTC; CDR3aa: CASSPEAGAINEQFF
abundance: NA; d_gene: TRBD1; j_gene: TRBJ2-2; v_gene: TRBV7-2; CDR3nt: TGTGCCAGCAGCCCTGGACAGGGGGCAAGGGGGGAGCTGTTTTTT; CDR3aa: CASSPGQGARGELFF
abundance: few; d_gene: NA; j_gene: TRBJ2-6; v_gene: TRBV20-1; CDR3nt: TGCAGTGGGGAGGCAGATGACTCTGGGGCCAACGTCCTGACTTTC; CDR3aa: CSGEADDSGANVLTF
abundance: NA; d_gene: TRBD2; j_gene: TRBJ2-3; v_gene: TRBV6-1; CDR3nt: TGTGCCAGCAGTCCCGGGACTAGCTTCCCAGATACGCAGTATTTT; CDR3aa: CASSPGTSFPDTQYF
abundance: NA; d_gene: NA; j_gene: TRBJ1-2; v_gene: TRBV20-1; CDR3nt: TGCAGTGCCCCTGGCAGGGTGGATAACTATGGCTACACCTTC; CDR3aa: CSAPGRVDNYGYTF
abundance: NA; d_gene: NA; j_gene: TRBJ2-5; v_gene: TRBV3-1; CDR3nt: TGTGCCAGCTTTGGCGGGGAGACCCAAGAGACCCAGTACTTC; CDR3aa: CASFGGETQETQYF